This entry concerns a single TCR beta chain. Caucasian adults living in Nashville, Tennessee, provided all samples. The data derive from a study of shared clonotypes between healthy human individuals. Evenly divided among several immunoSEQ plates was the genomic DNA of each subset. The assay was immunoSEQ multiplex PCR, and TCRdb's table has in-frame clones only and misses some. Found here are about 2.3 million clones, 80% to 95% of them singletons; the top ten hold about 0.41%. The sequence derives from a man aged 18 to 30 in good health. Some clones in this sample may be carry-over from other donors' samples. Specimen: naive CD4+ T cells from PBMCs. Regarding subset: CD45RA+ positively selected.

CDR3 DNA sequence: TGTGCCAGCAGGGTGAATTCAGGGCATGGCTACACCTTC. Residues: CASRVNSGHGYTF. V usage is TRBV28 and J usage is TRBJ1-2; D perhaps matches TRBD1 (5 bases). CDR3 size: 13 residues. Germline V lookup: CDR1 MDHEN, CDR2 SYDVKM. Trimming removed 6 bases at V and 6 bases at J, with 14 bases between.